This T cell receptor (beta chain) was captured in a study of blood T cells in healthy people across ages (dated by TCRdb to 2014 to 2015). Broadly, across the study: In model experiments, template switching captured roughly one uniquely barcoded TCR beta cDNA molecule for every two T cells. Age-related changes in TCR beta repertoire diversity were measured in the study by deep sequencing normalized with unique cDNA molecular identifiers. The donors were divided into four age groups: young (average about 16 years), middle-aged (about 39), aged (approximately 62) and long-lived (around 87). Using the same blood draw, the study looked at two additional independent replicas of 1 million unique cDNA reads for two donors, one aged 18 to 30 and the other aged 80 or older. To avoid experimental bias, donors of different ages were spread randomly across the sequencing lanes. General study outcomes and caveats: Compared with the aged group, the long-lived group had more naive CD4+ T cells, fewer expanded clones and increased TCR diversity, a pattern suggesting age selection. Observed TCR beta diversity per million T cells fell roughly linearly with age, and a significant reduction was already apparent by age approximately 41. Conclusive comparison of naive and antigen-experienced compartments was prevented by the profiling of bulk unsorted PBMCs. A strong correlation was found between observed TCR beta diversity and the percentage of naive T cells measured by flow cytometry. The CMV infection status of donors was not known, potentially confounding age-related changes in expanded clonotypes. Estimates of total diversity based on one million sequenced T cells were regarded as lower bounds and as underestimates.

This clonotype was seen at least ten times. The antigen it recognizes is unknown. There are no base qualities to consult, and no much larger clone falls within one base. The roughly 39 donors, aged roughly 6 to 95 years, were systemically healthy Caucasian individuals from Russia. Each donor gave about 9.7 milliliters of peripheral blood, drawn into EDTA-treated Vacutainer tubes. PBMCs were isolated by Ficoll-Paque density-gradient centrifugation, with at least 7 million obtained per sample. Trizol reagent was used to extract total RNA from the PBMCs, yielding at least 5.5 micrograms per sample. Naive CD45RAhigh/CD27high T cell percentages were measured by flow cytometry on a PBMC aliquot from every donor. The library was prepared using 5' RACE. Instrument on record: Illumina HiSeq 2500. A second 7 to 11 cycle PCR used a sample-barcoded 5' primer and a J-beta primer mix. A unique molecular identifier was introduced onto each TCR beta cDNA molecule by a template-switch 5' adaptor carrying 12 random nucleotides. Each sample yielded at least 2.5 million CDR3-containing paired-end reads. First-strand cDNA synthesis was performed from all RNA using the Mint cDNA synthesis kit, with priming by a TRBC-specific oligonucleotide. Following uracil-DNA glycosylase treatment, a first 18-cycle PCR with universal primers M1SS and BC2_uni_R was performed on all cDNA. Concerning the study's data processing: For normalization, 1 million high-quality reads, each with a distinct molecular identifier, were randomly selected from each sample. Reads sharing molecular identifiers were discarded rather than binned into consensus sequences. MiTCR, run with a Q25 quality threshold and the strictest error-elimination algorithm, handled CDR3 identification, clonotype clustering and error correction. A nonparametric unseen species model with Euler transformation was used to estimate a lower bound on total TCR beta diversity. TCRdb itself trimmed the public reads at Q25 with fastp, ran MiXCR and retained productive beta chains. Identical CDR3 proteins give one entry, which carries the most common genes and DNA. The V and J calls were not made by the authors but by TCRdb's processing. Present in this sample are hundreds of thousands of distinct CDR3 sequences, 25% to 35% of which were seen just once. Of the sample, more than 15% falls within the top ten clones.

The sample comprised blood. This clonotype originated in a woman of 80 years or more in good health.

The CDR3 is CATREHNSPLHF. The sequenced DNA: TGTGCCACCCGGGAACATAATTCACCCCTCCACTTT. Recombination joined TRBV10-3 with TRBJ1-6, with no confident D gene call. V sheds 10 bases and J sheds 5 bases, leaving 9 bases between their ends. CDR1 ENHRY and CDR2 SYGVKD are derived from the germline V gene. Including the terminal cysteine and phenylalanine, the CDR3 comprises 12 residues. The DNA shown is the 36-base CDR3, in frame from base 1.